What follows are 32 T cell receptor beta chains derived from one specimen sequenced in a study of T cell changes during pregnancy in multiple sclerosis. TCRdb keeps only in-frame clones here, not all; method: immunoSEQ multiplex PCR. Here the sample spans 60,000 to 65,000 clones, 80% to 95% being singletons. Here the sequenced sample was peripheral blood, taken in the second trimester of pregnancy. The receptors were gathered from a female donor with multiple sclerosis, enrolled in a pregnancy study.

V usage is TRBV27 and J usage is TRBJ2-7; 10 nucleotides line up with TRBD2. V shed 2 bases, J shed 0 bases, and the junction held 10 bases outside the gene matches. The V gene's germline CDR1 is MNHEY and CDR2 SMNVEV (reference sequence). The CDR3 totals 18 residues. CDR3 DNA: TGTGCCAGCAGTTTAAGAGGGATAGCGGGAGGCCCCTCCTACGAGCAGTACTTC. This codes for CASSLRGIAGGPSYEQYF.

V usage is TRBV18 and J usage is TRBJ2-5; D gene uncertain. CDR1 KGHSH and CDR2 LQKENI come from the germline V gene. V lost 0 bases and J 2 bases, leaving 7 bases between the germline ends. The CDR3 consists of 14 residues. CDR3 DNA sequence: TGTGCCAGCTCACCACCCGGCAGGCAAGAGACCCAGTACTTC. This gives the protein CASSPPGRQETQYF.

The rearrangement joins TRBV19 to TRBJ2-1; 11 bases fit TRBD2. Losses at the gene ends were 6 bases for V and 2 bases for J; bases not matched to a gene: 6. This CDR3 contains 16 residues. Germline loops: CDR1 LNHDA, CDR2 SQIVND (reference sequence). DNA of the CDR3: TGTGCCAGTAGACTTACTAGCGGGAGCCCCTACAATGAGCAGTTCTTC. Protein: CASRLTSGSPYNEQFF.

The chain joins TRBV4-3 to TRBJ2-2, with D unclear. Between the trimmed V and J ends, which lost 3 bases and 1 base, there was a span of 6 bases. The germline V gene has CDR1 LGHNA and CDR2 YSLEER. The CDR3 totals 14 residues. The DNA of the CDR3 is TGCGCCAGCAGCCAGAGGCGGAACACCGGGGAGCTGTTTTTT. Amino acids: CASSQRRNTGELFF.

As DNA, the CDR3 is TGTGCCAGCAGTGGCCGACTAGCGGGCGATTACGAGCAGTACTTC. It translates to CASSGRLAGDYEQYF. V and J are TRBV2 and TRBJ2-7; 10 bases map to TRBD2. V shed 4 bases and J 4 bases; nucleotides not matched to a gene: 7. Germline V gene data show CDR1 as SNHLY and CDR2 as FYNNEI. This CDR3 has 15 amino acids. Full variable domain (remainder filled in from reference TRBV2 and TRBJ2-7): EPEVTQTPSHQVTQMGQEVILRCVPISNHLYFYWYRQILGQKVEFLVSFYNNEISEKSEIFDDQFSVERPDGSNFTLKIRSTKLEDSAMYFCASSGRLAGDYEQYFGPGTRLTVT.

J is TRBJ2-1 and V is TRBV7-2, with 13 nucleotides matching TRBD2. CDR3 length: 16 residues. The trim removed 5 bases at V and 4 bases at J, leaving 5 bases unmatched. Germline V CDR1 and CDR2: SGHTA, FQGNSA. CDR3: CASSLRTSGRYNEQFF. The DNA of the CDR3 is TGTGCCAGCAGCCTCCGGACTAGCGGGAGATACAATGAGCAGTTCTTC.

This clone was seen a single time. This sequence joins TRBV19 and TRBJ1-2; D might be TRBD1 (6 bases). There are 14 residues in the CDR3. Per germline, CDR1 LNHDA and CDR2 SQIVND (reference sequence). Trimming shortened V by 3 bases and J by 3 bases, and 11 bases separated the two germline ends. For the CDR3, the DNA is TGTGCCAGTAGTATCTCAGGGGATTACTATGGCTACACCTTC. Encoded protein: CASSISGDYYGYTF.

V and J are TRBV12-5 and TRBJ2-7; 8 bases fit TRBD1. The CDR3 length is 15 residues. CDR1 is LGHNT, CDR2 FRNRAP, per germline. J was trimmed by 0 bases and V by 5 bases; bases with no gene match: 6. CDR3 in DNA: TGTGCTAGTGGTCTCAGGGGGCTCAGCTCCTACGAGCAGTACTTC. Translating it yields CASGLRGLSSYEQYF.

V gene TRBV6-4 combines with J gene TRBJ2-1, with D hard to call. The CDR3 consists of 13 residues. Germline V gives CDR1 MRHNA, CDR2 SNTAGT. The V end was cut by 3 bases, the J end by 5 bases, with 8 bases between. In DNA, the CDR3 is TGTGCCAGCAGTGAAGACTTGAACAATGAGCAGTTCTTC. Translation: CASSEDLNNEQFF.

The V and J genes are TRBV28 and TRBJ1-4, with 8 bases aligning to TRBD1. J was trimmed by 7 bases and V by 5 bases; bases with no gene match: 9. The CDR3 is made up of 15 amino acids. Per the germline V gene, CDR1 is MDHEN and CDR2 is SYDVKM. The CDR3 spells CASSGPGTGAEKLFF. CDR3 bases: TGTGCCAGCAGTGGCCCCGGGACAGGCGCTGAAAAACTGTTTTTT. Full variable domain (missing parts from reference TRBV28 and TRBJ1-4): DVKVTQSSRYLVKRTGEKVFLECVQDMDHENMFWYRQDPGLGLRLIYFSYDVKMKEKGDIPEGYSVSREKKERFSLILESASTNQTSMYLCASSGPGTGAEKLFFGSGTQLSVL.

The genes are TRBV4-3 and TRBJ2-1; the match to TRBD2 covers 13 bases. V lost 0 bases to trimming and J lost 7 bases; unmatched junction nucleotides: 6. Germline V gene data show CDR1 as LGHNA and CDR2 as YSLEER. The CDR3 totals 17 residues. CDR3 loop: CASSQDQLAGGLNEQFF. The CDR3, as DNA: TGCGCCAGCAGCCAAGATCAACTAGCGGGAGGGCTTAATGAGCAGTTCTTC.

CDR3 sequence reads: CASMRTSGKGETQYF. CDR3 nucleotides: TGTGCCAGCATGAGGACTAGCGGGAAGGGGGAGACCCAGTACTTC. The genes are TRBV27 and TRBJ2-5; 12 positions agree with TRBD2. CDR3 length equals 15 residues. V was clipped by 7 bases and J by 5 bases; unmatched bases: 8. In germline, CDR1 is MNHEY, CDR2 SMNVEV (reference sequence).

This sequence joins TRBV28 and TRBJ1-4, with D possibly being TRBD1 (6 bases). V was clipped by 5 bases and J by 8 bases, with 18 bases between them. The CDR3 has 15 residues. Germline CDR1 MDHEN, CDR2 SYDVKM. CDR3 region: CASSNLGQLDEKLFF. The DNA for the CDR3 is TGTGCCAGCAGTAATCTAGGACAGTTGGACGAAAAACTGTTTTTT.

The rearrangement joins TRBV6-5 to TRBJ2-2; perhaps TRBD2 as D (5 bases). Trimming cost V 6 bases and J 6 bases, with 8 bases left between them. Germline V CDR1 and CDR2: MNHEY, SVGAGI. CDR3 length equals 12 residues. The CDR3 bases are TGTGCCAGCAGGATGAGGGCCGGGGAGCTGTTTTTT. This sequence encodes CASRMRAGELFF.

V gene TRBV6-1 combines with J gene TRBJ2-2; weak D call: TRBD2 (5 bases). V lost 7 bases, J lost 8 bases, and 17 bases lay in between. Germline-derived CDR1 and CDR2 are MNHNS and SASEGT. This CDR3 contains 14 residues. CDR3 in amino acids: CASTNFREVGELFF. CDR3 DNA: TGTGCCAGCACCAACTTTCGGGAAGTGGGGGAGCTGTTTTTT.

The V call is TRBV4-2, the J call TRBJ1-5; D may be TRBD1 (5 bases). The CDR3 contains 16 residues. Trimming left V 3 bases short and J 3 bases short, with 15 bases between. Germline-derived CDR1 and CDR2 are LGHNA and YNFKEQ. The CDR3 loop is CASSQATGDFNQPQHF. In nucleotides, the CDR3 is TGTGCCAGCAGCCAGGCTACGGGGGATTTCAATCAGCCCCAGCATTTT.

J is TRBJ1-1 and V is TRBV19; D not certain. CDR3 length: 12 residues. With 10 bases removed from V and 7 bases from J, the gap between germline ends came to 16 bases. CDR1 LNHDA and CDR2 SQIVND come from the germline V gene (reference sequence). CDR3 sequence: CATRDPFFEAFF. For the CDR3, the DNA is TGTGCCACACGGGATCCATTCTTTGAAGCTTTCTTT.

The gene calls are TRBV9 and TRBJ1-5; 7 positions agree with TRBD1. From germline, CDR1 is SGDLS and CDR2 YYNGEE. The CDR3 consists of 14 residues. After removal of 4 bases from V and 5 bases from J, the junction contained 6 bases not matched to a gene. The CDR3 is CASSLGTEHQPQHF. The CDR3 DNA sequence: TGTGCCAGCAGCCTAGGGACAGAACATCAGCCCCAGCATTTT.

The chain recombines TRBV27 with TRBJ2-2; 9 bases agree with TRBD2. Germline CDR1 is MNHEY and CDR2 is SMNVEV (reference sequence). The V and J ends lost 6 bases and 4 bases, in that order; junction bases with no gene match: 3. CDR3 length: 14 residues. The CDR3 bases are TGTGCCAGCAGGCTGGGACTAGCCACCGGGGAGCTGTTTTTT. Its protein product is CASRLGLATGELFF.

This chain links TRBV21-1 with TRBJ2-1; TRBD2, the table's D call, was not compared with the DNA. TRBV21-1 is termed a pseudogene. The CDR3 is 16 residues long. In nucleotides, the CDR3 is TGTGCCAGCAGCAAAGTAAGCAGCGGGGTCCACAATGAGCAGTTCTTC. Amino acids: CASSKVSSGVHNEQFF.

The V call is TRBV5-4, the J call TRBJ2-1; 7 positions agree with TRBD1. Germline V CDR1 and CDR2: SGHNT, YYREEE (reference sequence). The V gene end was trimmed by 0 bases and the J gene end by 1 base; junction bases not matched to a gene: 1. The CDR3 runs 15 residues. The DNA for the CDR3 is TGTGCCAGCAGCTTGGGACAGGGTTCCTACAATGAGCAGTTCTTC. Translated, it gives CASSLGQGSYNEQFF.

This clone was seen a handful of times. The gene calls are TRBV6-6 and TRBJ1-5; D call uncertain. V was trimmed by 5 bases and J by 6 bases, leaving 11 bases between them. CDR1 is MNHNY and CDR2 is SVGAGI in the germline V gene (reference sequence). The CDR3 totals 13 residues. CDR3 nucleotide sequence: TGTGCCAGCAGTATAAGAACGGGTCAGCCCCAGCATTTT. Amino acids: CASSIRTGQPQHF.

The J gene is TRBJ2-3, the V gene TRBV27; weak D call: TRBD2 (5 bases). V gave up 8 bases and J gave up 1 base, with 13 bases separating them. CDR3 size: 14 residues. In germline, CDR1 is MNHEY, CDR2 SMNVEV (reference sequence). Here the CDR3 reads CASGGTGRTDTQYF. CDR3 bases: TGTGCCAGCGGAGGAACTGGACGCACAGATACGCAGTATTTT.

This chain connects TRBV10-1 to TRBJ1-2; maybe TRBD1 (5 bases). The germline CDR1 and CDR2 sequences are WNHNN and SYGVQD (reference sequence). The germline V and J ends were trimmed by 2 bases and 3 bases, with 7 bases remaining between them. The CDR3 has 13 amino acids. The CDR3 here is CASSEAQDYGYTF. Written as DNA, the CDR3 is TGCGCCAGCAGTGAGGCACAGGACTATGGCTACACCTTC.

V gene TRBV28 combines with J gene TRBJ2-1; D unclear. The CDR3 totals 13 residues. Between the trimmed V and J ends, which lost 3 bases and 9 bases, there was a span of 12 bases. Germline CDR1 and CDR2: MDHEN and SYDVKM. CDR3 sequence: CASSLLPPSEQFF. CDR3 in DNA: TGTGCCAGCAGTTTGCTCCCCCCTAGTGAGCAGTTCTTC.

The chain recombines TRBV30 with TRBJ1-4; TRBD1 is a possible D gene (5 bases). The CDR3 has 14 residues. The V end lost 7 bases, the J end lost 6 bases, and 18 bases lay between the germline ends. Germline V lookup: CDR1 GTSNPN, CDR2 SVGIG (reference sequence). The CDR3 DNA is TGTGCCTCTTTTGACACAGCGGGGGATGAAAAACTGTTTTTT. Translated, it gives CASFDTAGDEKLFF.

V usage is TRBV29-1 and J usage is TRBJ2-3; 7 nucleotides line up with TRBD1. V dropped 5 bases and J dropped 4; count of bases not matched to a gene: 9. The CDR3 covers 14 residues. Looked up from germline, CDR1 is SQVTM and CDR2 is ANQGSEA. In nucleotides, the CDR3 is TGCAGCGTTCCAAAGACAGGGTGGGCAGATACGCAGTATTTT. This gives the protein CSVPKTGWADTQYF.

The V and J genes are TRBV7-9 and TRBJ2-3, with 10 bases identical to TRBD1. Germline-derived CDR1 and CDR2 are SEHNR and FQNEAQ (reference sequence). The CDR3 is 15 residues long. Germline trimming cut 8 bases from V and 5 bases from J; bases unmatched to any gene: 10. CDR3 DNA: TGTGCCAGCTACCCCCGGGACAGGGGAGTAGATACGCAGTATTTT. Encoded protein: CASYPRDRGVDTQYF.

This chain links TRBV4-1 with TRBJ2-7; 13 bases align to TRBD2. Unmatched junction bases numbered 12, after V lost 4 bases and J lost 12 bases. The CDR3 contains 15 residues. Germline loops: CDR1 MGHRA, CDR2 YSYEKL. The CDR3 loop is CASSPIGLAGEGRYF. CDR3 DNA sequence: TGCGCCAGCAGCCCAATAGGACTAGCGGGAGAAGGTCGGTACTTC.

The rearrangement joins TRBV6-6 to TRBJ1-5; 9 bases fit TRBD1. Per germline, CDR1 MNHNY and CDR2 SVGAGI (reference sequence). The CDR3 spans 14 residues. V was pared by 6 bases and J by 7 bases, with 7 bases of the junction left unmatched. CDR3 sequence reads: CASSWDRERQPQHF. CDR3 nucleotide sequence: TGTGCCAGCAGCTGGGACAGGGAAAGGCAGCCCCAGCATTTT.

J is TRBJ2-1 and V is TRBV6-1, with TRBD1 identical over 8 bases. The CDR3 has 16 amino acids. CDR1 MNHNS and CDR2 SASEGT come from the germline V gene. V shed 2 bases, J shed 7 bases, and the junction held 10 bases outside the gene matches. CDR3 coding DNA: TGTGCCAGCAGTGAACAGAAGAGGACAGGGAGGAATGAGCAGTTCTTC. Its protein is CASSEQKRTGRNEQFF.

This clone was recorded only once. The chain uses TRBV5-1 and TRBJ2-3, with 12 bases lining up with TRBD2. The germline CDR1 and CDR2 sequences are SGHRS and YFSETQ. V was clipped by 0 bases and J by 6 bases; unmatched bases: 5. The CDR3 consists of 16 residues. The CDR3 here is CASSLGSGLAGDTQYF. The CDR3 DNA sequence: TGCGCCAGCAGCTTGGGGTCGGGACTAGCGGGTGATACGCAGTATTTT.